Listed below are T cell receptor beta chains from one sample, sequenced in a study of identical twins' blood T cells. TCRdb called the 5' RACE reads again in MiXCR, with one record for every CDR3 protein. The sample contains 300,000 to 400,000 distinct CDR3 sequences, over 25% of which appear only once. The sample was PBMCs. Receptor source: a woman aged 18-49 years in good health. The CDR3 runs from the conserved cysteine through the conserved F or W. D genes are given only for firm matches. Clone sizes are given selectively: once, few, many, or a class where the clone is expanded.

J gene,V gene,D gene,clone size,CDR3 DNA,CDR3 protein
TRBJ2-1,TRBV12-3/TRBV12-4,.,.,TGTGCCAGCAGTCCCCTGGGCAATGAGCAGTTCTTC,CASSPLGNEQFF
TRBJ2-3,TRBV29-1,.,few,TGCAGCGTTGAAGTGAGGGCAGATACGCAGTATTTT,CSVEVRADTQYF
TRBJ1-3,TRBV20-1,.,few,TGCAGTGCTAGGGCGAGGACTGGAAACACCATATATTTT,CSARARTGNTIYF
TRBJ2-2,TRBV25-1,TRBD2,many,TGTGCCAGCGGGCAAGGACTAGCGGGAGGCACCGGGGAGCTGTTTTTT,CASGQGLAGGTGELFF
TRBJ1-2,TRBV6-5,.,.,TGTGCCAGCAGTTACGGAGGGATCGACGGCTACACCTTC,CASSYGGIDGYTF
TRBJ2-4,TRBV5-1,.,.,TGCGCCAGCAGCTTGGACAGGTCGGACATTCAGTACTTC,CASSLDRSDIQYF
TRBJ2-7,TRBV4-3,.,.,TGCGCCAGCAGCCTCCAGCCTGAATCCTACGAGCAGTACTTC,CASSLQPESYEQYF
TRBJ2-3,TRBV20-1,.,few,TGCAGTGCTAGAGGCCGGGACAAAGATACGCAGTATTTT,CSARGRDKDTQYF
TRBJ2-3,TRBV5-1,.,.,TGCGCCAGCAGCTTGACCGTGACTCACGACACAGATACGCAGTATTTT,CASSLTVTHDTDTQYF
TRBJ2-7,TRBV6-2/TRBV6-3,.,.,TGTGCCAGCAGTCTATCCCCCCCCTACGAGCAGTACTTC,CASSLSPPYEQYF
TRBJ1-2,TRBV2,TRBD1,.,TGTGCCAGCAGTAGGACAGGGAGGAACTATGGCTACACCTTC,CASSRTGRNYGYTF
TRBJ1-2,TRBV5-1,TRBD1,few,TGCGCCAGCAGCTGGGAACCGGGACAGAACTATGGCTACACCTTC,CASSWEPGQNYGYTF
TRBJ2-5,TRBV5-1,.,.,TGCGCCAGCAGCTTGTTAATCTCGGAGACCCAGTACTTC,CASSLLISETQYF
TRBJ1-3,TRBV5-1,.,few,TGCGCCAGCAGCCGCACCTCGACAGACCCAAACACCATATATTTT,CASSRTSTDPNTIYF
TRBJ1-5,TRBV5-1,.,.,TGCGCCAGCAGCTTGGGGCCCGCGAGTTCGGGTCAGCCCCAGCATTTT,CASSLGPASSGQPQHF
TRBJ1-3,TRBV5-1,TRBD1,.,TGCGCCAGCAGCTTGAGGGGGCATATCTCGAACACCATATATTTT,CASSLRGHISNTIYF
TRBJ1-1,TRBV19,.,.,TGTGCCAGCCGCACAACGGCAGTCTTCCTGAACACTGAAGCTTTCTTT,CASRTTAVFLNTEAFF
TRBJ1-2,TRBV29-1,.,many,TGCAGCGTTGTTGGGGGCGGCTACACCTTC,CSVVGGGYTF
TRBJ1-2,TRBV5-1,.,.,TGCGCCAGCAGCTACCAGACCCACTATGGCTACACCTTC,CASSYQTHYGYTF
TRBJ2-1,TRBV10-1,.,few,TGCGCCAGCAGTGATGACCCAGGTGCCAATGAGCAGTTCTTC,CASSDDPGANEQFF
TRBJ1-1,TRBV6-6,.,many,TGTGCCAGCAGTAAAAGTCCTGAAGCTTTCTTT,CASSKSPEAFF
TRBJ1-4,TRBV3-1,.,.,TGTGCCAGCAGTCTCAGACTTGAAAAACTGTTTTTT,CASSLRLEKLFF
TRBJ1-1,TRBV2,TRBD1,many,TGTGCCATCCAACAGGGGGTGAACACTGAAGCTTTCTTT,CAIQQGVNTEAFF
TRBJ2-5,TRBV6-2/TRBV6-3,TRBD1,.,TGTGCCAGCAGTTCCGACAGGGACGTTACAAGCCAAGAGACCCAGTACTTC,CASSSDRDVTSQETQYF
TRBJ1-1,TRBV6-4,.,many,TGTGCCAGCAGTGATGGGAGAGGCACTGAAGCTTTCTTT,CASSDGRGTEAFF
TRBJ2-2,TRBV5-8,TRBD2,.,TGTGCCAGCAGCTCTCACCCTCAAGCGGGATTTTCCGGGGAGCTGTTTTTT,CASSSHPQAGFSGELFF
TRBJ1-2,TRBV6-5,.,.,TGTGCCCGCAGTTACAACAGGGAACTAGGCTACACCTTC,CARSYNRELGYTF
TRBJ1-6,TRBV4-3,.,.,TGCGCCAGCAGCCAAGACAGGGGTGTTCGCTCACCCCTCCACTTT,CASSQDRGVRSPLHF
TRBJ1-1,TRBV20-1,TRBD1,.,TGCAGTGCTAGTTATACAGGGGAGTGGAGCACTGAAGCTTTCTTT,CSASYTGEWSTEAFF
TRBJ2-1,TRBV6-6,.,.,TGTGCCAGCAGTTACTCGCCCATCGTCAATGAGCAGTTCTTC,CASSYSPIVNEQFF
TRBJ2-2,TRBV9,.,few,TGTGCCAGCAGCCCTCAGGGGGGCTTGGCCACCGGGGAGCTGTTTTTT,CASSPQGGLATGELFF
TRBJ1-1,TRBV29-1,.,few,TGCAGCGTTGAAGCCCAGACCAACACTGAAGCTTTCTTT,CSVEAQTNTEAFF
TRBJ2-3,TRBV20-1,TRBD2,.,TGCAGTGCTAGAGAAGTAGTGACTAGCGGGGGCCGGGATACGCAGTATTTT,CSAREVVTSGGRDTQYF
TRBJ2-1,TRBV11-2,.,.,TGTGCCAGCAGCTTTAGCGCTAGCGTCAATGAGCAGTTCTTC,CASSFSASVNEQFF
TRBJ2-7,TRBV2,.,many,TGTGCCAGCAAGGGCATATCGGATTTGTACTACGAGCAGTACTTC,CASKGISDLYYEQYF
TRBJ1-1,TRBV7-3,.,few,TGTGCCAGCAACACCATTAACACTGAAGCTTTCTTT,CASNTINTEAFF
TRBJ2-5,TRBV5-6,TRBD1,few,TGTGCCAGCAGCGACAGGGGGCTACAGGAGACCCAGTACTTC,CASSDRGLQETQYF
TRBJ2-7,TRBV20-1,TRBD1,.,TGCAGTGCTAGAAGGACAGGTCGGTCCTACGAGCAGTACTTC,CSARRTGRSYEQYF
TRBJ1-3,TRBV28,.,many,TGTGCCAGCAGTTGGGGCCACTCTGGAAACACCATATATTTT,CASSWGHSGNTIYF
TRBJ2-3,TRBV10-3,TRBD2,few,TGTGCCATCAGTATGACTAGCGGGGGACGCACAGATACGCAGTATTTT,CAISMTSGGRTDTQYF
TRBJ1-1,TRBV19,TRBD1,.,TGTGCCAGTAGTTTACCGGGACAGGGGGCTACTGAAGCTTTCTTT,CASSLPGQGATEAFF
TRBJ1-1,TRBV6-6,TRBD1,.,TGTACCAGCAGTAGGGGACAGTCGAACACTGAAGCTTTCTTT,CTSSRGQSNTEAFF
TRBJ2-2,TRBV20-1,.,few,TGCAGTGCAGGAACGAGGGGAAGCACCGGGGAGCTGTTTTTT,CSAGTRGSTGELFF
TRBJ2-2,TRBV12-3/TRBV12-4,.,.,TGTGCCAGCAGTTTCGGCAACGTCTCCGCCGGGGAGCTGTTTTTT,CASSFGNVSAGELFF
TRBJ1-1,TRBV5-5,.,.,TGTGCCAGCAACCTAGTGGGGGTAAACACTGAAGCTTTCTTT,CASNLVGVNTEAFF
TRBJ1-1,TRBV7-9,.,few,TGTGCCAGCAGCTTCCTTGTGGACACTGAAGCTTTCTTT,CASSFLVDTEAFF
TRBJ1-5,TRBV2,.,once,TGTGCCAGCAGTGAAGAATCGGGGAATCAGCCCCGGCATTTT,CASSEESGNQPRHF
TRBJ2-1,TRBV9,TRBD1,few,TGTGCCAGCAGCGTAGGGGGGACAGGGGTTTATGAGCAGTTCTTC,CASSVGGTGVYEQFF
TRBJ1-2,TRBV5-1,TRBD1,.,TGCGCCAGCAGCTTCGCCCGGACAGGACTCAGCTATGGCTACACCTTC,CASSFARTGLSYGYTF
TRBJ1-1,TRBV11-2,.,few,TGTGCCAGCAGCCGCCCGGGGGTGGGGAACACTGAAGCTTTCTTT,CASSRPGVGNTEAFF
TRBJ2-5,TRBV11-1,TRBD1,few,TGTGCCAGCAGCAAGACAGGGGCCCTAGAGACCCAGTACTTC,CASSKTGALETQYF
TRBJ2-7,TRBV6-6,.,few,TGTGCCAGCAGTTTACTCCAGGTCGAGCAGTACTTC,CASSLLQVEQYF
TRBJ1-1,TRBV12-5,.,few,TGTGCTAGTGGCTCGATCGGGGGAAACACTGAAGCTTTCTTT,CASGSIGGNTEAFF
TRBJ2-1,TRBV7-2,.,.,TGTGCCAGCAGCTCGGACTTCTACAATGAGCAGTTCTTC,CASSSDFYNEQFF
TRBJ2-3,TRBV27,.,.,TGTGCCAGCAGTTTATGGGTAGGGGGTTTCGATACGCAGTATTTT,CASSLWVGGFDTQYF
TRBJ2-5,TRBV29-1,.,many,TGCAGCGCGGACTTAGCGAGGGAGACCCAGTACTTC,CSADLARETQYF
TRBJ1-1,TRBV5-1,.,.,TGCGCCAGCGGTCAGGTGAACACTGAAGCTTTCTTT,CASGQVNTEAFF
TRBJ1-2,TRBV9,.,few,TGTGCCAGCAGCCCAGAGAGCCTCTATGGCTACACCTTC,CASSPESLYGYTF
TRBJ1-1,TRBV5-1,.,.,TGCGCCAGCAGCTTGGAAGGTCTATCTGGCACTGAAGCTTTCTTT,CASSLEGLSGTEAFF
TRBJ2-7,TRBV12-3/TRBV12-4,.,.,TGTGCCGGCAGTTTTGGGACGGTTACCTACGAGCAGTACTTC,CAGSFGTVTYEQYF